One and the same sample provided the 6 T cell receptor beta chains below, sequenced in a study of blood T cell repertoires in COVID-19. Clones were sequenced by immunoSEQ multiplex PCR, and TCRdb holds only the in-frame ones, with some missing. Of approximately 67,000 clones in the sample, 85% to 90% are singletons; the top ten hold 5% to 6.5%. Sequencing was done on a sample of peripheral blood. These TCRs come from a man aged 50 to 60 with active COVID-19.

The V gene is TRBV9, the J gene TRBJ2-1; 7 bases map to TRBD1. This CDR3 contains 13 residues. Germline trimming cut 3 bases from V and 8 bases from J; bases unmatched to any gene: 5. The V gene's germline CDR1 is SGDLS and CDR2 YYNGEE. The CDR3 DNA is TGTGCCAGCAGCGCAGGGGGTAGATATGAGCAGTTCTTC. This codes for CASSAGGRYEQFF.

This clone was detected a few times. The chain employs TRBV28 and TRBJ2-7; TRBD1 aligns across 10 bases. The CDR3 covers 15 residues. V lost 6 bases, J lost 4 bases, and 9 bases stayed unmatched. Germline V gene lookup returns CDR1 MDHEN and CDR2 SYDVKM. CDR3 sequence reads: CASRRDRGFRYEQYF. The DNA of the CDR3 is TGTGCCAGCAGAAGGGACAGGGGTTTTAGGTACGAGCAGTACTTC.

The rearrangement joins TRBV20-1 to TRBJ2-7, with D possibly being TRBD2 (5 bases). In germline, CDR1 is DFQATT, CDR2 SNEGSKA (reference sequence). V was shortened by 8 bases and J by 3 bases, with 11 bases between the two germline ends. The CDR3 loop spans 11 amino acids. As DNA, the CDR3 is TGCAGTATTCAGAGGGTCTACGAGCAGTACTTC. This translates into CSIQRVYEQYF.

This chain uses TRBV4-2 with TRBJ1-5; a possible D gene is TRBD1 (5 bases). V lost 2 bases to trimming and J lost 4 bases, with 15 bases between them. This CDR3 spans 16 amino acids. Germline V gene lookup returns CDR1 LGHNA and CDR2 YNFKEQ. The CDR3 nucleotides read TGTGCCAGCAGCCAACAATTCTCGGGGGGGAATCAGCCCCAGCATTTT. Residues: CASSQQFSGGNQPQHF.

The chain carries TRBV4-1 and TRBJ2-1, with 13 bases that match TRBD2. The CDR3 is 18 amino acids. Germline V gives CDR1 MGHRA, CDR2 YSYEKL. V was pared by 3 bases and J by 3 bases, with 8 bases of the junction left unmatched. The CDR3 loop reads CASSQQQLAGGFYNEQFF. As DNA, the CDR3 is TGCGCCAGCAGCCAGCAACAACTAGCGGGAGGGTTCTACAATGAGCAGTTCTTC.

The chain is built from TRBV9 and TRBJ2-7; TRBD2 matches at 8 bases. Germline values: CDR1 SGDLS, CDR2 YYNGEE. This CDR3 region has 14 residues. J was trimmed by 5 bases and V by 2 bases; bases with no gene match: 6. The CDR3 bases are TGTGCCAGCAGCGTGGGGGACGGGGGGGACGAGCAGTACTTC. Its protein is CASSVGDGGDEQYF. The full variable domain, its missing parts supplied by reference TRBV9 and TRBJ2-7, is DSGVTQTPKHLITATGQRVTLRCSPRSGDLSVYWYQQSLDQGLQFLIQYYNGEERAKGNILERFSAQQFPDLHSELNLSSLELGDSALYFCASSVGDGGDEQYFGPGTRLTVT.